This T cell receptor beta chain was found in a study of T cell changes during pregnancy in multiple sclerosis. Germline CDR1 reads MGHRA; CDR2 reads YSYEKL. The CDR3 totals 14 residues. The V segment lost 4 bases and the J segment 4 bases; nucleotides outside the gene matches: 6. Some clones are missing from TCRdb's copy, which holds only in-frame ones; the method was immunoSEQ multiplex PCR. The sample shows 70,000 to 95,000 clones, about nine tenths of them seen only once. This chain connects TRBV4-1 to TRBJ1-1; 7 nucleotides align to TRBD1. The origin of this receptor is a female donor with multiple sclerosis, enrolled in a pregnancy study. Sequencing used peripheral blood, obtained before pregnancy. The CDR3: CASSPTTGITEAFF. The CDR3 coding sequence is TGCGCCAGCAGCCCTACGACAGGGATCACTGAAGCTTTCTTT.